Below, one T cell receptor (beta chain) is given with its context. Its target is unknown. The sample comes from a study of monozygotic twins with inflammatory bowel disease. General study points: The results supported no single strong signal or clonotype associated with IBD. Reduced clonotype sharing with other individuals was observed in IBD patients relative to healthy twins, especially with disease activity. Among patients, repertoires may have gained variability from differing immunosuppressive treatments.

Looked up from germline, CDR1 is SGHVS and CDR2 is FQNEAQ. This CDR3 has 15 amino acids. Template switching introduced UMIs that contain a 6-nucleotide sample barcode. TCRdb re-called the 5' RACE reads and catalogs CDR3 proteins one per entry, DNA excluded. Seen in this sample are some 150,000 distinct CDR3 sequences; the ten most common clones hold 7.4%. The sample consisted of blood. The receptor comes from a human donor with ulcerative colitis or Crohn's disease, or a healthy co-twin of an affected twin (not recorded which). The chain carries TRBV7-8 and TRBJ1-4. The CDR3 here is CASSPSHLANEKLFF.